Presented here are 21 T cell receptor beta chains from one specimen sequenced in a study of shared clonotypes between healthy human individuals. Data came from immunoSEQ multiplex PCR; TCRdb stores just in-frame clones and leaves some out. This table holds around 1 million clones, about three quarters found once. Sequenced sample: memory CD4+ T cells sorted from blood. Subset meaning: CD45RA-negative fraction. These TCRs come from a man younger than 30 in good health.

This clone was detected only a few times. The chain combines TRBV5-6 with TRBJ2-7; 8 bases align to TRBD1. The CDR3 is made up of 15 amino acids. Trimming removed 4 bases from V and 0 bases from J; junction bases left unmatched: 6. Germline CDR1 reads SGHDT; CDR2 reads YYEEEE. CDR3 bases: TGTGCCAGCAGCATCACAGGGGGAAGCTCCTACGAGCAGTACTTC. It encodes CASSITGGSSYEQYF.

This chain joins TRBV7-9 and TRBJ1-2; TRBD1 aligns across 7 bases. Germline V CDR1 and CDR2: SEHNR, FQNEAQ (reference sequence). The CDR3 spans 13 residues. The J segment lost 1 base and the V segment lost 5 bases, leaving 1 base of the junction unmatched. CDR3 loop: CASSGDSNYGYTF. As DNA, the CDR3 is TGTGCCAGCAGCGGGGACAGTAACTATGGCTACACCTTC.

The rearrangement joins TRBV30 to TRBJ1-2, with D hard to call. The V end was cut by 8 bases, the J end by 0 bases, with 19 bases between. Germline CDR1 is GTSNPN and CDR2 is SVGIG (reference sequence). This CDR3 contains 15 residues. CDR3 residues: CAENRFLPANYGYTF. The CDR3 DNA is TGTGCCGAGAACAGATTCCTTCCTGCTAACTATGGCTACACCTTC. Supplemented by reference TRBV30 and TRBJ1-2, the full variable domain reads SQTIHQWPATLVQPVGSPLSLECTVEGTSNPNLYWYRQAAGRGLQLLFYSVGIGQISSEVPQNLSASRPQDRQFILSSKKLLLSDSGFYLCAENRFLPANYGYTFGSGTRLTVV.

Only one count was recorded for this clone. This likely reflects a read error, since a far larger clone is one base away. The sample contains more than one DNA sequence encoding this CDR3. The DNA of the CDR3 is TGTGCCAGCAGTAATCGGCGAGGCTATACCTTC. Translating gives CASSNRRGYTF. The V and J genes are TRBV7-9 and TRBJ1-2; D is unclear. The CDR3 has 11 amino acids. The germline CDR1 and CDR2 sequences are SEHNR and FQNEAQ (reference sequence).

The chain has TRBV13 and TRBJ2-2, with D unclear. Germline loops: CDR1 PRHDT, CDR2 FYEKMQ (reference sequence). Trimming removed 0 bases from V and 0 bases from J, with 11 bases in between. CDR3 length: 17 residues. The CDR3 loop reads CASSLGWVRTNTGELFF. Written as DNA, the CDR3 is TGTGCCAGCAGCTTAGGCTGGGTCCGGACGAACACCGGGGAGCTGTTTTTT.

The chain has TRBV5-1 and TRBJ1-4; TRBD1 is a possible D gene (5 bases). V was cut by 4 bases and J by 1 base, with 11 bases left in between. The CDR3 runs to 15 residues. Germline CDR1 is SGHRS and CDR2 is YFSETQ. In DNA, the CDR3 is TGCGCCAGCAGCCTCCGACAGCAAACTAATGAAAAACTGTTTTTT. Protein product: CASSLRQQTNEKLFF.

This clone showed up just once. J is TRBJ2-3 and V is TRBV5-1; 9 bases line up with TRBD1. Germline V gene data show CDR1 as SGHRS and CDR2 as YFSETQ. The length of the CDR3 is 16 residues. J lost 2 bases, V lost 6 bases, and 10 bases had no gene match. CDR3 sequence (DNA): TGCGCCAGCACTCCCGCCGGGACAGGGTACACAGATACGCAGTATTTT. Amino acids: CASTPAGTGYTDTQYF.

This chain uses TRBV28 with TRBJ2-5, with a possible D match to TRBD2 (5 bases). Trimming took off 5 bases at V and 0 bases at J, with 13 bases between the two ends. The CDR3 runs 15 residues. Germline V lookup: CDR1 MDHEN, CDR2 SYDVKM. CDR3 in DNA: TGTGCCAGCAGTCTAGGCAGAGGGTACCAAGAGACCCAGTACTTC. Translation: CASSLGRGYQETQYF.

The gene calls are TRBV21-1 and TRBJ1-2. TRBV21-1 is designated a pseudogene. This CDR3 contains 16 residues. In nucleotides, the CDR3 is TGTGCCAGCAGCAAATGGTCGGGGGTGCAAAGCGATGGCTACACCTTC. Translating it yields CASSKWSGVQSDGYTF.

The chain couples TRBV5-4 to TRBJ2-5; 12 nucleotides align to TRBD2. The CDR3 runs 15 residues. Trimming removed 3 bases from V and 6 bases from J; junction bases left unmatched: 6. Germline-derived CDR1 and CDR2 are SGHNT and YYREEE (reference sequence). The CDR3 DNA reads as TGTGCCAGCAGCTACCCCGGGACTAGCGGGCAGACCCAGTACTTC. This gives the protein CASSYPGTSGQTQYF. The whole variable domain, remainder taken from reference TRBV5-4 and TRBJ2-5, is ETGVTQSPTHLIKTRGQQVTLRCSSQSGHNTVSWYQQALGQGPQFIFQYYREEENGRGNFPPRFSGLQFPNYSSELNVNALELDDSALYLCASSYPGTSGQTQYFGPGTRLLVL.

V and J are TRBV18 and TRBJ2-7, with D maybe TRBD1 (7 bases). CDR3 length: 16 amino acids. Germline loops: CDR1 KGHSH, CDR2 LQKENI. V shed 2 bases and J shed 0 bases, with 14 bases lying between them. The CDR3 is CASSPSQGGSSYEQYF. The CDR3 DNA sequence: TGTGCCAGCTCACCATCTCAGGGGGGCAGCTCCTACGAGCAGTACTTC. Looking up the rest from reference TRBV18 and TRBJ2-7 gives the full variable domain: NAGVMQNPRHLVRRRGQEARLRCSPMKGHSHVYWYRQLPEEGLKFMVYLQKENIIDESGMPKERFSAEFPKEGPSILRIQQVVRGDSAAYFCASSPSQGGSSYEQYFGPGTRLTVT.

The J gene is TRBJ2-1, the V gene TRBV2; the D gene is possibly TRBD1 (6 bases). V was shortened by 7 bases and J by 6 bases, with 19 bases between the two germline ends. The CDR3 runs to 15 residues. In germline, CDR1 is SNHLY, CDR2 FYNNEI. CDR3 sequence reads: CASTHRDTKFNEQFF. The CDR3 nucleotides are TGTGCCAGCACCCACCGGGACACCAAGTTCAATGAGCAGTTCTTC.

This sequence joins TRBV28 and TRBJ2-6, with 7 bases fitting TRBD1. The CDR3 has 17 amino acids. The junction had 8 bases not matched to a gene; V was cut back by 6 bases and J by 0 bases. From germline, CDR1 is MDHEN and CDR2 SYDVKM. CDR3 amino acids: CASSPTGLDSGANVLTF. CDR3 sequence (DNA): TGTGCCAGCAGCCCGACAGGGCTAGACTCTGGGGCCAACGTCCTGACTTTC.

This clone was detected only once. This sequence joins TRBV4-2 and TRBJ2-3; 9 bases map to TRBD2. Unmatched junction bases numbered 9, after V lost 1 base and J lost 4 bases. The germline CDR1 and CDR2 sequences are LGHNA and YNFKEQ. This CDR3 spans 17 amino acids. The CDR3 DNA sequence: TGTGCCAGCAGCCAAGTTGGGGGCGGGAGGGCCGCAGATACGCAGTATTTT. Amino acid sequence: CASSQVGGGRAADTQYF.

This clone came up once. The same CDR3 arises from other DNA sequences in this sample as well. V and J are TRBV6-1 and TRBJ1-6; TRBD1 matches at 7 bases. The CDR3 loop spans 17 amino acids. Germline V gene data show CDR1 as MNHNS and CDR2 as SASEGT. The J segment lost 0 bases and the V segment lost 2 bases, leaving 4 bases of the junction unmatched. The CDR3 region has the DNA TGTGCCAGCAGTGAACTACAGGGGAGCTCCTATAATTCACCCCTCCACTTT. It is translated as CASSELQGSSYNSPLHF.

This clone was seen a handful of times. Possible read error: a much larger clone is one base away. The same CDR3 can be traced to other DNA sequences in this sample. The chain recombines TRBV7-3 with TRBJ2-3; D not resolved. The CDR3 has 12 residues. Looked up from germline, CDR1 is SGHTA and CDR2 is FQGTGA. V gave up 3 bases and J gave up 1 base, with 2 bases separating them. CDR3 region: CASSLGTDTQYF. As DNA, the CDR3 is TGTGCCAGCAGCTTGGGCACAGATACGCAGTATTTT.

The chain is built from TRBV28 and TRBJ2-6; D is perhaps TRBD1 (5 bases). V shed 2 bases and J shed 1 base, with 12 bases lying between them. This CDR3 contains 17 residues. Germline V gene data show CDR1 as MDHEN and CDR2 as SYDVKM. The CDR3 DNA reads TGTGCCAGCAGTTTAGTGTCAGGGATTTCTGGGGCCAACGTCCTGACTTTC. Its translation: CASSLVSGISGANVLTF.

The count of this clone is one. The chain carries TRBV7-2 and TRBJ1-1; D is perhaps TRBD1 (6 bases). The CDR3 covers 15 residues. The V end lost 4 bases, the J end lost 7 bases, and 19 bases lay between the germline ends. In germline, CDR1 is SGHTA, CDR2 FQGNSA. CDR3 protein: CASSSVGGRRNEAFF. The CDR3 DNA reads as TGTGCCAGCAGCTCCGTGGGGGGGCGGAGGAATGAAGCTTTCTTT.

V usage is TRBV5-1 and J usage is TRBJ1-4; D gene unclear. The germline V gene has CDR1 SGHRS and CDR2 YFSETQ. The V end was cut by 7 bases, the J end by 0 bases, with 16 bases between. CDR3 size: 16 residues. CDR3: CASGVWVTTTNEKLFF. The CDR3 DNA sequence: TGCGCCAGCGGGGTCTGGGTCACCACAACTAATGAAAAACTGTTTTTT.

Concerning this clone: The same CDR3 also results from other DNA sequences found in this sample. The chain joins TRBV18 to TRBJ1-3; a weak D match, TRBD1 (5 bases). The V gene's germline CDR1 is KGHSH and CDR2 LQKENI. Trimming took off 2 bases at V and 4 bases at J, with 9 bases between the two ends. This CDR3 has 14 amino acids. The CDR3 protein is CASSPTTDGNTIYF. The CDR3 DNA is TGTGCCAGCTCACCAACGACAGACGGAAACACCATATATTTT.

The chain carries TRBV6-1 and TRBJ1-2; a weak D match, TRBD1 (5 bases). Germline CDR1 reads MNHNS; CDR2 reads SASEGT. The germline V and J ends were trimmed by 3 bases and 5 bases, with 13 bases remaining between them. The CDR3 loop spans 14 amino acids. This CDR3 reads CASSDSWGQYGYTF. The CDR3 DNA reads TGTGCCAGCAGTGACTCTTGGGGCCAGTATGGCTACACCTTC.